The 28 T cell receptor beta chains below were found in one sample sequenced in a study of T cell changes during pregnancy in multiple sclerosis. Produced via immunoSEQ multiplex PCR; TCRdb's table is partial and in-frame only. The table lists tens of thousands of clones, roughly nine tenths of them singletons. Sequencing was performed on CD8+ T cells from peripheral blood mononuclear cells, taken in the second trimester of pregnancy. Receptors originate from a female donor with multiple sclerosis, enrolled in a pregnancy study.

The J gene is TRBJ2-2, the V gene TRBV7-9, with 7 bases aligning to TRBD2. V shed 2 bases, J shed 4 bases, and the junction held 4 bases outside the gene matches. Looked up from germline, CDR1 is SEHNR and CDR2 is FQNEAQ (reference sequence). The length of the CDR3 is 15 residues. CDR3 nucleotide sequence: TGTGCCAGCAGCTTATCTGGGGAGGGCACCGGGGAGCTGTTTTTT. This translates into CASSLSGEGTGELFF. Full variable domain (missing parts from reference TRBV7-9 and TRBJ2-2): DTGVSQNPRHKITKRGQNVTFRCDPISEHNRLYWYRQTLGQGPEFLTYFQNEAQLEKSRLLSDRFSAERPKGSFSTLEIQRTEQGDSAMYLCASSLSGEGTGELFFGEGSRLTVL.

The chain joins TRBV7-3 to TRBJ2-1; TRBD2 matches at 11 bases. Germline CDR1 and CDR2: SGHTA and FQGTGA. The CDR3 contains 16 residues. The V and J ends lost 4 bases and 7 bases, in that order; junction bases with no gene match: 9. The CDR3 bases are TGTGCCAGCAGCTATCTAGGGACTAGCGGTAGAAATGAGCAGTTCTTC. Residues: CASSYLGTSGRNEQFF.

This chain uses TRBV6-5 with TRBJ2-5; D possibly corresponds to TRBD2 (6 bases). Trimming left V 2 bases short and J 7 bases short, with 17 bases between. The CDR3 runs 15 residues. Germline CDR1 and CDR2: MNHEY and SVGAGI. The CDR3 loop is CASSYTPGGKGTQYF. In nucleotides, the CDR3 is TGTGCCAGCAGTTACACCCCCGGGGGTAAGGGGACCCAGTACTTC.

This chain uses TRBV7-9 with TRBJ2-3; 12 bases map to TRBD2. The CDR3 runs 17 residues. Trimming at V came to 4 bases and at J to 5 bases, leaving 10 bases not matched to a gene. Germline CDR1 is SEHNR and CDR2 is FQNEAQ (reference sequence). The CDR3 DNA is TGTGCCAGCAGCTGGCGGGCACTAGCGGGAGGAGGAGATACGCAGTATTTT. This translates into CASSWRALAGGGDTQYF.

The chain combines TRBV4-3 with TRBJ2-2; 8 bases map to TRBD2. The CDR3 consists of 17 residues. Germline V gives CDR1 LGHNA, CDR2 YSLEER. V trimming: 0 bases; J trimming: 1 base; junction bases outside the gene matches: 4. The CDR3 nucleotides are TGCGCCAGCAGCCAAGATATAAGCGGGGGGAACACCGGGGAGCTGTTTTTT. Translation gives CASSQDISGGNTGELFF.

The chain couples TRBV7-9 to TRBJ1-2, with D possibly TRBD1 on 6 matching bases. The germline V and J ends were trimmed by 1 base and 1 base, with 16 bases remaining between them. The CDR3 sequence is 17 residues long. CDR1 SEHNR and CDR2 FQNEAQ come from the germline V gene (reference sequence). CDR3 sequence (DNA): TGTGCCAGCAGCTTAGGGGGGTCAGGGGATGTTAACTATGGCTACACCTTC. This encodes CASSLGGSGDVNYGYTF. The full variable domain, its missing parts supplied by reference TRBV7-9 and TRBJ1-2, is DTGVSQNPRHKITKRGQNVTFRCDPISEHNRLYWYRQTLGQGPEFLTYFQNEAQLEKSRLLSDRFSAERPKGSFSTLEIQRTEQGDSAMYLCASSLGGSGDVNYGYTFGSGTRLTVV.

As DNA, the CDR3 is TGCGCCAGCAGCCAAGACGACAGGGGGCCCACAGATACGCAGTATTTT. Its protein product is CASSQDDRGPTDTQYF. The genes are TRBV4-3 and TRBJ2-3; the match to TRBD1 covers 10 bases. Germline V CDR1 and CDR2: LGHNA, YSLEER. J was trimmed by 2 bases and V by 0 bases; bases with no gene match: 2. CDR3 length: 16 residues.

CDR3 sequence (DNA): TGTGCCATCAGTGAGTCTTGGTGGGGGGCCGGGACAGAAACCTACGAGCAGTACTTC. Its protein product is CAISESWWGAGTETYEQYF. The V and J genes are TRBV10-3 and TRBJ2-7; D perhaps matches TRBD1 (7 bases). Germline lookup yields CDR1 ENHRY and CDR2 SYGVKD. V lost 0 bases to trimming and J lost 2 bases, with 23 bases between them. This CDR3 spans 19 amino acids.

CDR3 residues: CASSPWHESGTGELFF. In nucleotides, the CDR3 is TGTGCCAGCAGCCCTTGGCACGAGTCGGGCACCGGGGAGCTGTTTTTT. The rearrangement uses TRBV27 and TRBJ2-2; no clear D gene. V lost 6 bases and J 4 bases, leaving 18 bases between the germline ends. CDR1 and CDR2 (germline): MNHEY, SMNVEV (reference sequence). The CDR3 consists of 16 residues.

CDR3 loop: CATRAGQGATEAFF. For the CDR3, the DNA is TGTGCCACTAGAGCTGGACAGGGGGCAACTGAAGCTTTCTTT. The chain is built from TRBV10-3 and TRBJ1-1; TRBD1 aligns across 11 bases. CDR1 and CDR2 (germline): ENHRY, SYGVKD. Losses at the gene ends were 10 bases for V and 5 bases for J; bases not matched to a gene: 9. This CDR3 has 14 residues.

This chain connects TRBV7-9 to TRBJ1-4; the D gene is possibly TRBD1 (6 bases). V was pared by 5 bases and J by 7 bases, with 11 bases between. This CDR3 comprises 13 residues. The germline V gene has CDR1 SEHNR and CDR2 FQNEAQ (reference sequence). The CDR3 here is CASSKQGSEKLFF. CDR3 nucleotide sequence: TGTGCCAGCAGCAAACAGGGAAGTGAAAAACTGTTTTTT.

The V and J genes are TRBV11-2 and TRBJ2-5, with a tentative D call TRBD2 (6 bases). The CDR3 consists of 17 residues. Trimming cost V 4 bases and J 2 bases, with 20 bases left between them. Per germline, CDR1 SGHAT and CDR2 FQNNGV. CDR3 nucleotides: TGTGCCAGCAGCTCCGCCCGTTGGGGGGTAGTACAAGAGACCCAGTACTTC. Protein product: CASSSARWGVVQETQYF.

The chain joins TRBV28 to TRBJ1-1; possible D gene TRBD1, 5 bases. Germline V gene lookup returns CDR1 MDHEN and CDR2 SYDVKM. The CDR3 totals 15 residues. The ends were cut back, 1 base at V and 3 bases at J, with 12 bases in the middle. The CDR3 sequence: CASSLFYSGDTEAFF. CDR3 DNA: TGTGCCAGCAGTTTATTTTATTCGGGGGACACTGAAGCTTTCTTT.

The chain is built from TRBV21-1 and TRBJ2-1; TRBD2 is the table's D call and was not checked against the DNA. TRBV21-1 is a documented pseudogene. This CDR3 contains 19 residues. CDR3 nucleotides: TGTGCCAGCAGCAAATTCATTCGGCCGACTGAAAGACCATACAATGAGCAGTTCTTC. Its translation is CASSKFIRPTERPYNEQFF.

The V and J genes are TRBV28 and TRBJ2-1, with D maybe TRBD2 (6 bases). V lost 7 bases, J lost 6 bases, and 19 bases lay in between. The CDR3 contains 15 residues. The germline CDR1 and CDR2 sequences are MDHEN and SYDVKM. CDR3 protein: CASTLSDYAPNEQFF. CDR3 coding DNA: TGTGCCAGCACCCTCTCGGACTACGCTCCCAATGAGCAGTTCTTC.

The chain employs TRBV11-3 and TRBJ1-1; no clear D. Germline V gives CDR1 SGHNT, CDR2 YENEEA. This CDR3 is 13 amino acids long. V was pared by 1 base and J by 3 bases, with 6 bases between. CDR3 amino acids: CASSLGDYTEAFF. CDR3 bases: TGTGCCAGCAGCTTAGGAGATTACACTGAAGCTTTCTTT.

The CDR3 sequence is CASSQDRGPDTQYF. The CDR3 nucleotides read TGCGCCAGCAGCCAAGATAGGGGCCCAGATACGCAGTATTTT. The rearrangement links TRBV4-3 to TRBJ2-3; tentative D call: TRBD1 (5 bases). The CDR3 extends over 14 amino acids. V lost 0 bases to trimming and J lost 4 bases, with 8 bases between them. Germline CDR1 LGHNA, CDR2 YSLEER.

This rearrangement joins TRBV29-1 to TRBJ1-2; D is perhaps TRBD1 (5 bases). V was clipped by 6 bases and J by 1 base, with 9 bases between them. This CDR3 spans 12 amino acids. In germline, CDR1 is SQVTM, CDR2 ANQGSEA. This chain's CDR3 is CSVFDSNYGYTF. The CDR3 nucleotides are TGCAGCGTCTTTGACAGTAACTATGGCTACACCTTC. The full variable domain, rest sourced from reference TRBV29-1 and TRBJ1-2, is SAVISQKPSRDICQRGTSLTIQCQVDSQVTMMFWYRQQPGQSLTLIATANQGSEATYESGFVIDKFPISRPNLTFSTLTVSNMSPEDSSIYLCSVFDSNYGYTFGSGTRLTVV.

The chain recombines TRBV7-6 with TRBJ2-1, with D perhaps matching TRBD2 (6 bases). The CDR3 has 13 residues. Germline V gives CDR1 SGHVS, CDR2 FNYEAQ. V shed 5 bases and J shed 3 bases, with 8 bases lying between them. The CDR3 bases are TGTGCCAGCAGCCACGGGGGCTACAATGAGCAGTTCTTC. This gives the protein CASSHGGYNEQFF.

The gene calls are TRBV27 and TRBJ2-7; 9 bases are shared with TRBD2. The CDR3 runs to 14 residues. V trimming: 8 bases; J trimming: 5 bases; junction bases outside the gene matches: 10. Germline CDR1 reads MNHEY; CDR2 reads SMNVEV (reference sequence). CDR3 loop: CASGTSLAGDEQYF. CDR3 bases: TGTGCCAGCGGGACTAGCTTGGCAGGGGACGAGCAGTACTTC.

The chain joins TRBV7-2 to TRBJ2-5, with D possibly being TRBD2 (6 bases). Germline V CDR1 and CDR2: SGHTA, FQGNSA. Deletions cut 5 bases from V and 1 base from J, with 11 bases between. There are 14 residues in the CDR3. For the CDR3, the DNA is TGTGCCAGCAGCACAGCGGGCCCCCAAGAGACCCAGTACTTC. It is translated as CASSTAGPQETQYF.

The rearrangement uses TRBV4-1 and TRBJ2-2; 7 bases agree with TRBD1. The CDR3 runs 15 residues. V gave up 0 bases and J gave up 7 bases; unmatched junction bases: 5. The germline V gene encodes CDR1 MGHRA and CDR2 YSYEKL. The CDR3 bases are TGCGCCAGCAGCCAAGAGACAGGGTGGATCGGGGAGCTGTTTTTT. Translated: CASSQETGWIGELFF.

The chain employs TRBV7-9 and TRBJ2-5, with 12 bases identical to TRBD1. The CDR3 loop spans 16 amino acids. Germline V lookup: CDR1 SEHNR, CDR2 FQNEAQ (reference sequence). The J segment lost 5 bases and the V segment lost 3 bases, leaving 7 bases of the junction unmatched. This CDR3 is CASSFRDRGLLETQYF. CDR3 nucleotides: TGTGCCAGCAGCTTCCGGGACAGGGGGCTTTTGGAGACCCAGTACTTC. Supplemented by reference TRBV7-9 and TRBJ2-5, the full variable domain reads DTGVSQNPRHKITKRGQNVTFRCDPISEHNRLYWYRQTLGQGPEFLTYFQNEAQLEKSRLLSDRFSAERPKGSFSTLEIQRTEQGDSAMYLCASSFRDRGLLETQYFGPGTRLLVL.

The V gene is TRBV7-9, the J gene TRBJ2-7, with TRBD1 matching over 7 bases. There are 13 residues in the CDR3. Germline CDR1 SEHNR, CDR2 FQNEAQ (reference sequence). V was pared by 3 bases and J by 4 bases, with 3 bases of the junction left unmatched. CDR3 protein: CASSLGTVYEQYF. In DNA form, the CDR3 reads TGTGCCAGCAGCTTGGGGACAGTGTACGAGCAGTACTTC.

The rearrangement links TRBV15 to TRBJ2-7, with a tentative D call TRBD1 (6 bases). Deletions cut 0 bases from V and 1 base from J, with 13 bases between. Germline V CDR1 and CDR2: LNHNV, YYDKDF (reference sequence). The CDR3 length is 16 residues. The CDR3 DNA reads as TGTGCCACCAGCAGAGATCAGGGGACATTGTCCTACGAGCAGTACTTC. It translates to CATSRDQGTLSYEQYF.

The CDR3 region is CASSFVTGYGYTF. CDR3 DNA sequence: TGTGCCAGCAGTTTTGTGACGGGCTATGGCTACACCTTC. V is TRBV28 and J is TRBJ1-2; D uncertain. CDR3 size: 13 residues. The germline gives CDR1 MDHEN, CDR2 SYDVKM. V was clipped by 3 bases and J by 4 bases, with 9 bases between them.

The table lists this clone with a count of one. The V gene is TRBV6-6, the J gene TRBJ2-1; the D gene is possibly TRBD1 (6 bases). CDR3 length equals 15 residues. Germline loops: CDR1 MNHNY, CDR2 SVGAGI (reference sequence). Trimming took 1 base from V and 8 from J, leaving 15 bases between them. The chain's CDR3 is CASSYFTGPNDEQFF. CDR3 bases: TGTGCCAGCAGTTACTTTACAGGGCCCAACGATGAGCAGTTCTTC.

This clone appeared a single time. This rearrangement joins TRBV6-6 to TRBJ2-1; the D gene is possibly TRBD2 (5 bases). Germline V CDR1 and CDR2: MNHNY, SVGAGI (reference sequence). V was shortened by 5 bases and J by 0 bases, with 11 bases between the two germline ends. The CDR3 length is 15 residues. DNA for the CDR3: TGTGCCAGCAGTCGGGGTCGAAACTCCTACAATGAGCAGTTCTTC. Residues: CASSRGRNSYNEQFF.